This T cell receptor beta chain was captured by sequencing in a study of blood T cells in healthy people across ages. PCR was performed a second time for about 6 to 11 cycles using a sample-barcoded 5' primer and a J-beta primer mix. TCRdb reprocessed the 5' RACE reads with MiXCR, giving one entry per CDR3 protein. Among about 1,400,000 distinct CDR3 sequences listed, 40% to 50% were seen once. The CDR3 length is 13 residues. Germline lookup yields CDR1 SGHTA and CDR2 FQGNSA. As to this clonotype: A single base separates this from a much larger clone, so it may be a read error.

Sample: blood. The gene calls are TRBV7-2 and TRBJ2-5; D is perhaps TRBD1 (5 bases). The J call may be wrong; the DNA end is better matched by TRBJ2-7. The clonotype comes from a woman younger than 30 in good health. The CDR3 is CASSWFRDYEQYF. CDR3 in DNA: TGTGCCAGCAGCTGGTTCAGGGATTACGAGCAGTACTTC.